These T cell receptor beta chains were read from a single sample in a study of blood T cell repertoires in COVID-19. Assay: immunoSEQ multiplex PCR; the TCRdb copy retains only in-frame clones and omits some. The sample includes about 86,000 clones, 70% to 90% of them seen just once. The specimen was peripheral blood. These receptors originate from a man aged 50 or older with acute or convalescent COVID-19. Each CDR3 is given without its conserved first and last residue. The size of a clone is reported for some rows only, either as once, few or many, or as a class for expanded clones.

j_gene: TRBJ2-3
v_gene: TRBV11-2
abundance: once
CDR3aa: ASSLEWTSGTSGASTDTQY

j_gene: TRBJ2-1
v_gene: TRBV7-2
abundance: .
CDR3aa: ASSFYSAGGNNEQF

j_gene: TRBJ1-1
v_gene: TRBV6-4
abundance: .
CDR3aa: ASSAGGLSWAF

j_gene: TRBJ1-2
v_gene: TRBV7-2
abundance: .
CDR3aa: ASSLERTGGYT

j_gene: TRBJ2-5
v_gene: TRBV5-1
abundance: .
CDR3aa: ASSPKEGFETQY

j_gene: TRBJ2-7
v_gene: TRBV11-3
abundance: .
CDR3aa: ASSPGGISSYEQY

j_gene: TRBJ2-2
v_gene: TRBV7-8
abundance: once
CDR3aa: ASSLVLAGGGELF

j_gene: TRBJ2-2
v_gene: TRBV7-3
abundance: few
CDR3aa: ASSPQGEMGGELF

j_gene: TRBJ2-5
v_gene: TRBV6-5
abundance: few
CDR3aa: ASKGGTSGQETQY

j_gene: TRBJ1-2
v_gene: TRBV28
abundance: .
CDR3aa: ASSLGQGRNGYT

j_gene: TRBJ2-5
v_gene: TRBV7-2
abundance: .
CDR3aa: ASSLGSLPETQY

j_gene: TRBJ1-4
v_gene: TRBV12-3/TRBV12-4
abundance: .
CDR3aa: ASSPHRNEKLF

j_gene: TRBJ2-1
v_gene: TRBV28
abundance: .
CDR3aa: ASSQLDTPRYEQF

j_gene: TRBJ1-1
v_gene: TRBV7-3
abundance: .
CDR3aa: ASSQGQGKSEAF

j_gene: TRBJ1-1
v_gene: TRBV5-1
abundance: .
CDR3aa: ASSLTQGSVNTEAF

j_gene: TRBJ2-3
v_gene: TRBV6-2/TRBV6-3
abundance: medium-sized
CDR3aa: ASSYGSAEITDTQY

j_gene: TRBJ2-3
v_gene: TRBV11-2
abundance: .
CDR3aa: ASSLGTGGGTDTQY

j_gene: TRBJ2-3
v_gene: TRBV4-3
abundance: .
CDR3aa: ASSQRGSGTDTQY

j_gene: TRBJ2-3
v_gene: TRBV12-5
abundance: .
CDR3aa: ASGPRTGSTDTQY

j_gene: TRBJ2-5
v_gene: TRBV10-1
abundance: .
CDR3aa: ASSDGGAQQETQY

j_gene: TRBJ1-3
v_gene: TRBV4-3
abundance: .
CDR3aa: ASSQNHGQLSGNTIY

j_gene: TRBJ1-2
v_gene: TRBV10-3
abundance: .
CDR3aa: AITVTAGQGNYGYT

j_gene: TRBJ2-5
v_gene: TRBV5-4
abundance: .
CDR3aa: ASSVPSGETQY

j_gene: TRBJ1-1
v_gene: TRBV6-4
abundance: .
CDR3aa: ASSDAAGTGGMAF

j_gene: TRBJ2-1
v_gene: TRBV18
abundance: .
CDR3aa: ASSPQESREQF

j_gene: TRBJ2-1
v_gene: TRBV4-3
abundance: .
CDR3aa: ASSRLAGGQNNEQF

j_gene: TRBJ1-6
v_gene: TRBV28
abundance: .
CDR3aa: ASSAGTNSPLGR

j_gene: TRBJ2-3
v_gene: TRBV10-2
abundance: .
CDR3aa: ASSESPLVRDTQY

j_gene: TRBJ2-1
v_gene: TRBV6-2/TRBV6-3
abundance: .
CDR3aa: ASIPKVAGFNEQF

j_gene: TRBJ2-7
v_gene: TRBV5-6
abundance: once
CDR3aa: ASSFGTATNEQY

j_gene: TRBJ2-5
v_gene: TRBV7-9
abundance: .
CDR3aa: ASSLGDRGLRETQY

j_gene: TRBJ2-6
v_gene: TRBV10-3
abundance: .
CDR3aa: AISGAGVSGANVLT

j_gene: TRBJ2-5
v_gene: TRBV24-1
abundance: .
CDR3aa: ATRARASGSETQY

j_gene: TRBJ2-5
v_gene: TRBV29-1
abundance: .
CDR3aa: SVGAGTQETQY

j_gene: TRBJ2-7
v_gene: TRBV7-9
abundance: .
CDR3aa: ASSLMPGDRVREQY

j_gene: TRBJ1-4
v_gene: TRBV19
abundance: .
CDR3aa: ASSGGGFATNEKLF

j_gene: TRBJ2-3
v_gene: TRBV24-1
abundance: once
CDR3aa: ATGLEEGQGLRRTQY

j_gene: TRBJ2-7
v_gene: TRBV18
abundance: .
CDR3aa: ASSNGQGSSYEQY

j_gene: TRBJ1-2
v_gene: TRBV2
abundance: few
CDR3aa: ASRADRVNYGYT

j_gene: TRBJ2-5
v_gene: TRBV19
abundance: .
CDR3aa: ASSLGLAGGLMYQETQY